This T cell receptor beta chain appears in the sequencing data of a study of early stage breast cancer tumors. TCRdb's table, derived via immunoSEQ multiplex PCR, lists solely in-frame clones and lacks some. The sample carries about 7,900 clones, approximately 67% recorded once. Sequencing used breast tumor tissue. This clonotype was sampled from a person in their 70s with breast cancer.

The CDR3 sequence is CASSSIGLTGELFF. CDR3 nucleotides: TGTGCCAGCAGCTCGATTGGGCTCACCGGGGAGCTGTTTTTT. The chain uses TRBV5-6 and TRBJ2-2; D remains ambiguous. The CDR3 length is 14 residues. Germline V gene sequence: CDR1 SGHDT, CDR2 YYEEEE. V lost 3 bases and J 4 bases, leaving 10 bases between the germline ends.